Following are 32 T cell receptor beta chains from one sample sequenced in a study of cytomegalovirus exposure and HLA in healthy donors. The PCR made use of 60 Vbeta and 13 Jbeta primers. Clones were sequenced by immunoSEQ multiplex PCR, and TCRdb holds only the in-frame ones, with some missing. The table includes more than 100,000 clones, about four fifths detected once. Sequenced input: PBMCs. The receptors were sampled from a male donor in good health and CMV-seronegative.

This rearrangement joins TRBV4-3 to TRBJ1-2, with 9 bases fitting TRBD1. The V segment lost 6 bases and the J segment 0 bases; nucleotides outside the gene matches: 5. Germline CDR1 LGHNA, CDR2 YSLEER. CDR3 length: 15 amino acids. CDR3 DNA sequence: TGCGCCAGCAGTCCAGGACAGGGGACTAACTATGGCTACACCTTC. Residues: CASSPGQGTNYGYTF.

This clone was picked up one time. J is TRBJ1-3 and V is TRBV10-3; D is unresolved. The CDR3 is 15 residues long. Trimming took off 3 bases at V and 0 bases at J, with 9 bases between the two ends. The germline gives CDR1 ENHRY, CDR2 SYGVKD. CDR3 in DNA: TGTGCCATCAGTGACGAGTTATACTCTGGAAACACCATATATTTT. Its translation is CAISDELYSGNTIYF.

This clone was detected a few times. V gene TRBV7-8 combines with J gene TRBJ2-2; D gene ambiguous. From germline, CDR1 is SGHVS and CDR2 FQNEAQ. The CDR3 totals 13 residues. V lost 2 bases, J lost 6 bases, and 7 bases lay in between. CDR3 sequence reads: CASSLSSPGELFF. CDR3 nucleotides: TGTGCCAGCAGCTTATCATCCCCCGGGGAGCTGTTTTTT. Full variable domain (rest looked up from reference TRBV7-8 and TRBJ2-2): GAGVSQSPRYKVAKRGQDVALRCDPISGHVSLFWYQQALGQGPEFLTYFQNEAQLDKSGLPSDRFFAERPEGSVSTLKIQRTQQEDSAVYLCASSLSSPGELFFGEGSRLTVL.

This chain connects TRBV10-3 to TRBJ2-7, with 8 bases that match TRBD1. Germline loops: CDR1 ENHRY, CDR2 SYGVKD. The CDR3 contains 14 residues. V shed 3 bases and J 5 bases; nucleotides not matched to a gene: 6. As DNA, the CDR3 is TGTGCCATCAGTGACTTGACAGGGGAGGACGAGCAGTACTTC. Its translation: CAISDLTGEDEQYF.

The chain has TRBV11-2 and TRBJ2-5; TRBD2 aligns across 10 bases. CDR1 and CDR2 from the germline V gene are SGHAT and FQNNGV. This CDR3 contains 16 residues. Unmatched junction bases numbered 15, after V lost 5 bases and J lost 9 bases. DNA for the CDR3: TGTGCCAGCAGCCGTACTAGCGGGGCACCAAATCAGTCCCAGTACTTC. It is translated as CASSRTSGAPNQSQYF.

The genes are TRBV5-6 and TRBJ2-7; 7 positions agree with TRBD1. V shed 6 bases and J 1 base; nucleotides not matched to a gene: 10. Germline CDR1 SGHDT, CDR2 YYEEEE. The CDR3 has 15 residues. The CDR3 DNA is TGTGCCAGCACCTTCTACACAGGGGAATCCTACGAGCAGTACTTC. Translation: CASTFYTGESYEQYF.

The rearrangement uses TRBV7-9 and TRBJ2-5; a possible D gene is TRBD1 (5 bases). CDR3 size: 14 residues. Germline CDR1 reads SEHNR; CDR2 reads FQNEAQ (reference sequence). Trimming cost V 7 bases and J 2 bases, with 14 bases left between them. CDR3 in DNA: TGTGCCAGCACTTTGGGAAAGGGGCAAGAGACCCAGTACTTC. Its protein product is CASTLGKGQETQYF.

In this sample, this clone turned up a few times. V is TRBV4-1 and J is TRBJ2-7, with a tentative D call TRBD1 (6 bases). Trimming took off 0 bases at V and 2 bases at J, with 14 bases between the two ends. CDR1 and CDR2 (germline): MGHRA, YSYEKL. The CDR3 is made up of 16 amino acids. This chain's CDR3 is CASSQDGQGFTYEQYF. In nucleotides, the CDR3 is TGCGCCAGCAGCCAAGATGGCCAGGGGTTCACCTACGAGCAGTACTTC.

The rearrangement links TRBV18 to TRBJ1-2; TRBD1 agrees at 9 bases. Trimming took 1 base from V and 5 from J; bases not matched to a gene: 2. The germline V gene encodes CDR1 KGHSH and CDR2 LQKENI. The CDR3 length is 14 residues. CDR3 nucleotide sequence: TGTGCCAGCTCACCACGGGGGACAGGGTATGGCTACACCTTC. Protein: CASSPRGTGYGYTF.

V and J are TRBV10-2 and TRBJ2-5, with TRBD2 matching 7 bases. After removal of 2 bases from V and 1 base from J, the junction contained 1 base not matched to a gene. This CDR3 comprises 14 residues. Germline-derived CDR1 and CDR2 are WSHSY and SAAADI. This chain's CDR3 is CASSEPGGQETQYF. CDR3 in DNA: TGCGCCAGCAGTGAGCCGGGGGGCCAAGAGACCCAGTACTTC.

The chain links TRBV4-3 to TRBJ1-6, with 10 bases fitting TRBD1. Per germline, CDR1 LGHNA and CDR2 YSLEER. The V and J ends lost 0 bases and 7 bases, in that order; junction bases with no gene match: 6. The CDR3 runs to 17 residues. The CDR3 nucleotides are TGCGCCAGCAGCCAAGATGTGACAGGGGGCGGAAATTCACCCCTCCACTTT. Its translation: CASSQDVTGGGNSPLHF.

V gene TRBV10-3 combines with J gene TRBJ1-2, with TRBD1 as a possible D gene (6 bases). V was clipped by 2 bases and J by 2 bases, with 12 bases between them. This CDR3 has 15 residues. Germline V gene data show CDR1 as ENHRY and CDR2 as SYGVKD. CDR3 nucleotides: TGTGCCATCAGTGAGCCACAGGGACACAACTATGGCTACACCTTC. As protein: CAISEPQGHNYGYTF.

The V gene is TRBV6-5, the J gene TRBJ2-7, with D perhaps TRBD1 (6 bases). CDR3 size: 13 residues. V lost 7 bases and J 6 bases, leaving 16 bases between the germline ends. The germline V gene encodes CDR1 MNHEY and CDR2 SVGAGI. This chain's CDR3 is CASNPGPRGEQYF. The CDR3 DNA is TGTGCCAGCAACCCGGGGCCCAGGGGCGAGCAGTACTTC.

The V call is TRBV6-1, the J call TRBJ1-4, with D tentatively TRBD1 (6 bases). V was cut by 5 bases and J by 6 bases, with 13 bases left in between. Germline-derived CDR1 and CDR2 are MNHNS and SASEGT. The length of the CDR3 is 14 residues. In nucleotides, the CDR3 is TGTGCCAGCAGTATACAGGGTACTGATGAAAAACTGTTTTTT. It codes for CASSIQGTDEKLFF.

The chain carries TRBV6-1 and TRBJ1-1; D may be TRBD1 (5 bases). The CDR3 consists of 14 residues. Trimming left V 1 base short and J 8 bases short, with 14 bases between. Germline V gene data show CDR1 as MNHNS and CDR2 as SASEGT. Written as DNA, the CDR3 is TGTGCCAGCAGTGAAGGGGGTGCAGGGTTCGAAGCTTTCTTT. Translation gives CASSEGGAGFEAFF.

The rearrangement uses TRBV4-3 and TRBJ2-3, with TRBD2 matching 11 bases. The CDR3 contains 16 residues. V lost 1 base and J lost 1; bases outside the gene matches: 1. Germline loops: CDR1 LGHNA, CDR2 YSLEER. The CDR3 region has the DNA TGCGCCAGCAGCCAAGTTAGCGGGGGGGGCACAGATACGCAGTATTTT. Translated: CASSQVSGGGTDTQYF.

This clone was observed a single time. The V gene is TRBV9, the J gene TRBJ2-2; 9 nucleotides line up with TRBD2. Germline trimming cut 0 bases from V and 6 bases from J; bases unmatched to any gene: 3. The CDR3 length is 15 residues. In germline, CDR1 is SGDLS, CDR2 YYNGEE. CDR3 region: CASSVGVAGAGELFF. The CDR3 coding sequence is TGTGCCAGCAGCGTAGGGGTAGCGGGGGCCGGGGAGCTGTTTTTT.

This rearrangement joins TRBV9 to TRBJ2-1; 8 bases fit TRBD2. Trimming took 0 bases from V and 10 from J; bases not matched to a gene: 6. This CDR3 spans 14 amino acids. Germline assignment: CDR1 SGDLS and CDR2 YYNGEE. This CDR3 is CASSVDGGVGEQFF. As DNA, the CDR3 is TGTGCCAGCAGCGTAGACGGGGGGGTCGGAGAGCAGTTCTTC.

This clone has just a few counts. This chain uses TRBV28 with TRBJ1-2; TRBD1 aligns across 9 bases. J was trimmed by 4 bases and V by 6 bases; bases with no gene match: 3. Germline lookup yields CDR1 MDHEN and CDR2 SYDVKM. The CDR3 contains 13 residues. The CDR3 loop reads CASRGTGTYGYTF. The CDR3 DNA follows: TGTGCCAGCAGGGGGACAGGGACCTATGGCTACACCTTC.

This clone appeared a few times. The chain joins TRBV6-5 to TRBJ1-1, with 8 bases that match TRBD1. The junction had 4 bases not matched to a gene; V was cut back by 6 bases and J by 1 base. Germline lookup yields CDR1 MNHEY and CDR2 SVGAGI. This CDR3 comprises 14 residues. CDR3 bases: TGTGCCAGCAGGAAACAGGGGGAGAACACTGAAGCTTTCTTT. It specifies CASRKQGENTEAFF.

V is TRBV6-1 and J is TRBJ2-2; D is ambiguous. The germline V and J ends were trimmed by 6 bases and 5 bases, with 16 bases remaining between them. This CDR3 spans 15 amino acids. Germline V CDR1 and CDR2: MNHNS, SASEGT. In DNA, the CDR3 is TGTGCCAGCAGACCCGTCACCTCCAGTACCGGGGAGCTGTTTTTT. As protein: CASRPVTSSTGELFF.

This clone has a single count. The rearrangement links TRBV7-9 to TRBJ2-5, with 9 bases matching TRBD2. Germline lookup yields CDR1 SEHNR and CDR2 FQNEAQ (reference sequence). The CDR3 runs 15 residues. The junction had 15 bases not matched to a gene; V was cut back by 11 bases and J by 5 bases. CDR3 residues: CAPAAPIAGDETQYF. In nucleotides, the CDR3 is TGTGCCCCAGCAGCCCCGATAGCGGGGGACGAGACCCAGTACTTC.

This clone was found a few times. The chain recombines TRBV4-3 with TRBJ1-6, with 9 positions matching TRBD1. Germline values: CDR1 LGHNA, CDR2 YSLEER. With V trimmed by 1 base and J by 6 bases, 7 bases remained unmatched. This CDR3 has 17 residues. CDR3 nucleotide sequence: TGCGCCAGCAGCCAAGCGGGGACAGGGAGCCCTAATTCACCCCTCCACTTT. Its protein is CASSQAGTGSPNSPLHF.

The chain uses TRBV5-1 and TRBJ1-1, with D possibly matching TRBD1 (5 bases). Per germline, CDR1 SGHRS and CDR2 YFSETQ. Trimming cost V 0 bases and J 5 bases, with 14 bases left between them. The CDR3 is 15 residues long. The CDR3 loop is CASSLGAARGTEAFF. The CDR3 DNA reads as TGCGCCAGCAGCTTGGGAGCGGCCCGGGGGACTGAAGCTTTCTTT.

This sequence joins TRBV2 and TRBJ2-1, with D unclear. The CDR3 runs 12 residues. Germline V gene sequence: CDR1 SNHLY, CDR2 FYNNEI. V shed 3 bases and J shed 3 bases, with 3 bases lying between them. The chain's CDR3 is CASSDSYNEQFF. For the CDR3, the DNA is TGTGCCAGCAGTGACAGCTACAATGAGCAGTTCTTC.

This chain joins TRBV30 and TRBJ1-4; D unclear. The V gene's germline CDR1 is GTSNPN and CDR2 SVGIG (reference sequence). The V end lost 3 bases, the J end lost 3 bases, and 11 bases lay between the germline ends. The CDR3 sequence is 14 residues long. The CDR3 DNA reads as TGTGCCTGGAGCGGTCGGGGATCTAATGAAAAACTGTTTTTT. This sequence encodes CAWSGRGSNEKLFF.

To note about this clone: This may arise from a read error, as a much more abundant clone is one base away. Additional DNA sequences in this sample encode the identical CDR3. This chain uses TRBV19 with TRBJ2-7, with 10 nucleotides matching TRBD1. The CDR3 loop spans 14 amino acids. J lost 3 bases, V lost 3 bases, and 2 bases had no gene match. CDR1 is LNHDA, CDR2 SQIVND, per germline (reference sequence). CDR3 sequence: CASSIGQGGYEQYF. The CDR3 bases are TGTGCCAGTAGTATTGGACAGGGGGGCTACGAGCAGTACTTC. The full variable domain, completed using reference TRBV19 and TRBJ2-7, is DGGITQSPKYLFRKEGQNVTLSCEQNLNHDAMYWYRQDPGQGLRLIYYSQIVNDFQKGDIAEGYSVSREKKESFPLTVTSAQKNPTAFYLCASSIGQGGYEQYFGPGTRLTVT.

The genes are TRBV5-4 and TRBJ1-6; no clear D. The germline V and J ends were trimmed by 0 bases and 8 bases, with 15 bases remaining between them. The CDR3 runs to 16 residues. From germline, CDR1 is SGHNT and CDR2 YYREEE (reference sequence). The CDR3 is CASSLAAVGLDSPLHF. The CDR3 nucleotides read TGTGCCAGCAGCTTGGCCGCGGTAGGACTAGATTCACCCCTCCACTTT.

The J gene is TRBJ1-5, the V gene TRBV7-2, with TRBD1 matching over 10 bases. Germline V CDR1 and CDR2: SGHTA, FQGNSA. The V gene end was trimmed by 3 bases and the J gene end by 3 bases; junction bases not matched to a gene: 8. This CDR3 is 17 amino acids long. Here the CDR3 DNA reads TGTGCCAGCAGCTTGGCCGAGACAGGGGGCGACAATCAGCCCCAGCATTTT. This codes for CASSLAETGGDNQPQHF.

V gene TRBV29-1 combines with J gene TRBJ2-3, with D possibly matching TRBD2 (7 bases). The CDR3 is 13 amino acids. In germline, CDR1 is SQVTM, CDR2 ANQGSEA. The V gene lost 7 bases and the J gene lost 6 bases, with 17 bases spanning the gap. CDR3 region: CSGRGGGRDTQYF. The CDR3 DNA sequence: TGCAGCGGCCGTGGGGGGGGCCGCGATACGCAGTATTTT.

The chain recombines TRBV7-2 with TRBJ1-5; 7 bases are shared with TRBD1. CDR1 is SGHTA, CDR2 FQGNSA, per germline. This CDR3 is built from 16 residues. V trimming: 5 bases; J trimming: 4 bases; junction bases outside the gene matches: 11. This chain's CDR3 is CASSTGQALWNQPQHF. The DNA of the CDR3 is TGTGCCAGCAGCACCGGACAGGCATTATGGAATCAGCCCCAGCATTTT.

The CDR3 DNA reads as TGTGCCAGCAGCGCTCAGCTGACAGGGACCTATGGCTACACCTTC. Its translation is CASSAQLTGTYGYTF. The chain carries TRBV9 and TRBJ1-2, with 7 bases matching TRBD1. V was clipped by 3 bases and J by 4 bases; unmatched bases: 9. From germline, CDR1 is SGDLS and CDR2 YYNGEE. The CDR3 has 15 amino acids.